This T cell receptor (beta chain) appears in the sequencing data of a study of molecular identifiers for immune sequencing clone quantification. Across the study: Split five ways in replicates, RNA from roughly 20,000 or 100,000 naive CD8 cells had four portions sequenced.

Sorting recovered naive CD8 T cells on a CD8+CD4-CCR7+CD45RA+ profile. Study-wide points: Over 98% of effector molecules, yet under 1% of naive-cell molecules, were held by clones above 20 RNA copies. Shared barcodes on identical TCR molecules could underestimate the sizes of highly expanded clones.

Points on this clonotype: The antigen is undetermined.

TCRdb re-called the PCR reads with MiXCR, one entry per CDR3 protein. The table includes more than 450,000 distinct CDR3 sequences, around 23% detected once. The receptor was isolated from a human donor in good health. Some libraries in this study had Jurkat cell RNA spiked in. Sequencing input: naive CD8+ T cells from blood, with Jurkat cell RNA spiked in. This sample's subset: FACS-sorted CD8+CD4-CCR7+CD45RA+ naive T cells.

The CDR3, as DNA: TGTGCCTGGAGTGGACTCGGACAGGGGGAGAACTATGGCTACACCTTC. This translates into CAWSGLGQGENYGYTF. This chain joins TRBV30 and TRBJ1-2; 10 bases map to TRBD1. The germline CDR1 and CDR2 sequences are GTSNPN and SVGIG (reference sequence). The CDR3 has 16 residues. V lost 1 base and J lost 2; bases outside the gene matches: 7.